A single sample is the source of the 3 T cell receptor beta chains below, sequenced in a study of T cell clonality in common variable immunodeficiency. Clones were sequenced by immunoSEQ multiplex PCR, and TCRdb holds only the in-frame ones, with some missing. The sample holds 30,000 to 35,000 clones, and no clone turns up only once. Study findings and constraints: Reportedly, TCR beta sequences from common variable immunodeficiency showed fewer deletions and N-nucleotide insertions.

Their antigens remain unidentified. Sequencing used peripheral blood mononuclear cells. The receptors originated from a human donor with common variable immunodeficiency.

This clone was found many times. The read halts 3 residues ahead of the CDR3 end, with the missing end drawn from the germline J gene. The sample carries other DNA sequences with the same CDR3. This rearrangement joins TRBV7-3 to TRBJ2-3; TRBD2 matches 10 bases. Germline CDR1 SGHTA, CDR2 FQGTGA. Losses at the gene ends were 5 bases for V and 1 base for J; bases not matched to a gene: 3. CDR3 size: 15 residues. The CDR3 DNA, read in part, is TGTGCCAGCAGCCGACTAGCGGGTCGCACAGATACG. It encodes CASSRLAGRTDT. The entire CDR3 is CASSRLAGRTDTQYF. Drawing the rest from reference TRBV7-3 and TRBJ2-3, the complete variable domain is GAGVSQTPSNKVTEKGKYVELRCDPISGHTALYWYRQSLGQGPEFLIYFQGTGAADDSGLPNDRFFAVRPEGSVSTLKIQRTERGDSAVYLCASSRLAGRTDTQYFGPGTRLTVL.

This clone was detected a few times. The read stops 3 residues short of the end of the CDR3; the missing end is completed from the germline J gene. The V gene is TRBV7-6, the J gene TRBJ1-5, with 7 bases identical to TRBD1. Trimming cost V 3 bases and J 3 bases; bases outside gene matches: 8. Germline CDR1 reads SGHVS; CDR2 reads FNYEAQ. This CDR3 has 16 amino acids. The CDR3: CASSFPSRGVNQPQHF. Incomplete CDR3 DNA: TGTGCCAGCAGCTTCCCATCCAGGGGGGTCAATCAGCCC. The variable domain in full, with the rest retrieved from reference TRBV7-6 and TRBJ1-5, is GAGVSQSPRYKVTKRGQDVALRCDPISGHVSLYWYRQALGQGPEFLTYFNYEAQQDKSGLPNDRFSAERPEGSISTLTIQRTEQRDSAMYRCASSFPSRGVNQPQHFGDGTRLSIL.

About this clone: The read falls 3 residues short of the CDR3 end, and the missing part is taken from the germline J gene. This sequence joins TRBV30 and TRBJ2-7; 10 bases align to TRBD1. Germline CDR1 is GTSNPN and CDR2 is SVGIG (reference sequence). J lost 3 bases, V lost 3 bases, and 5 bases had no gene match. The CDR3 length is 14 residues. The covered CDR3 bases are TGTGCCTGGAGACAGAGGGACAGGGGCTACGAG. Amino acids: CAWRQRDRGYE. The whole CDR3 is CAWRQRDRGYEQYF.